The clone carrying this T cell receptor beta chain was seen ten or more times. TCRdb re-called the 5' RACE reads with MiXCR, one entry per CDR3 protein. The data contain tens of thousands of distinct CDR3 sequences, around 7% of them singletons. The V and J ends lost 5 bases and 3 bases respectively, with 13 bases between them. Germline values: CDR1 SGHTA, CDR2 FQGTGA. CDR3 length: 14 residues. This sample is part of a study of T cells after yellow fever vaccination. The TCR was taken from a man aged 25-40 years who received the YFV17D yellow fever vaccine. The input for sequencing was CD8+ T cells sorted from PBMCs, taken on the day of the yellow fever booster vaccination. V and J are TRBV7-3 and TRBJ2-5; D gene uncertain. The CDR3: CASSPYGNKETQYF. The CDR3 region has the DNA TGTGCCAGCAGCCCCTATGGGAATAAAGAGACCCAGTACTTC.